Listed below are T cell receptor beta chains from one sample, sequenced in a study of naive and memory T cell subsets. TCRdb fed the 5' RACE reads into MiXCR, producing one record per CDR3 protein. Here the sample spans some 60,000 distinct CDR3 sequences, 6% to 8.5% being singletons. All receptors derive from a female donor in good health. CDR3s include the opening cysteine and the closing phenylalanine or tryptophan. The order of the fields is D gene, V gene, clone size, J gene, CDR3 protein, CDR3 DNA. D genes are given only for firm matches. Rows give clone size only sometimes, using once, few, many, or a class for an expanded clone.

TRBD1	TRBV4-3	few	TRBJ2-5	CASSQGQGASETQYF	TGCGCCAGCAGCCAGGGACAGGGGGCGAGTGAGACCCAGTACTTC
.	TRBV7-2	.	TRBJ2-7	CASTKTEYEQYF	TGTGCCAGCACCAAGACAGAGTACGAGCAGTACTTC
.	TRBV18	many	TRBJ1-4	CASALGSANEKLFF	TGTGCCAGCGCCCTAGGGTCGGCTAATGAAAAACTGTTTTTT
.	TRBV11-1	many	TRBJ1-6	CASSPGQTNSPLHF	TGTGCCAGCAGCCCCGGACAGACTAATTCACCCCTCCACTTT
TRBD1	TRBV2	.	TRBJ2-1	CASSYGTGAYNEQFF	TGTGCCAGCAGTTACGGGACAGGGGCCTACAATGAGCAGTTCTTC
.	TRBV6-5	few	TRBJ1-1	CASSSNWRGNTEAFF	TGTGCCAGCAGTTCCAATTGGAGGGGGAACACTGAAGCTTTCTTT
.	TRBV5-4	.	TRBJ2-5	CASSLASMGETQYF	TGTGCCAGCAGCTTGGCCTCTATGGGGGAGACCCAGTACTTC
.	TRBV2	many	TRBJ1-5	CASAPVASNQPQHF	TGTGCCAGCGCCCCGGTGGCGAGCAATCAGCCCCAGCATTTT
.	TRBV28	.	TRBJ2-7	CASATEAGPAYEQYF	TGTGCCAGCGCCACTGAGGCGGGGCCAGCCTACGAGCAGTACTTC
TRBD1	TRBV20-1	few	TRBJ2-3	CSATDRGRVATDTQYF	TGCAGTGCTACGGACAGGGGGCGCGTTGCCACAGATACGCAGTATTTT
TRBD1	TRBV20-1	many	TRBJ2-3	CSARVRQGEADTQYF	TGCAGTGCTAGAGTCCGACAGGGGGAGGCAGATACGCAGTATTTT
.	TRBV7-2	.	TRBJ1-6	CASSFRAGSWKSPLHF	TGTGCCAGCAGCTTTAGGGCCGGGTCATGGAAGTCACCCCTCCACTTT
.	TRBV6-6	many	TRBJ2-6	CASSYSTLGGYSGANVLTF	TGTGCCAGCAGTTACTCGACTCTGGGGGGTTACTCTGGGGCCAACGTCCTGACTTTC